The rows below give T cell receptor beta chains drawn from one sample of a study of blood T cell repertoires in COVID-19. Using immunoSEQ multiplex PCR, the repertoire was profiled, and TCRdb retains in-frame clones only, with some absent. The data contain under 150,000 clones, roughly 82% of them singletons. The sample was peripheral blood. Every receptor here comes from a woman in her thirties or forties with acute or convalescent COVID-19. Each CDR3 is given with its conserved first and last residue. D genes are given only for firm matches. Clone sizes are given selectively: once, few, many, or a class where the clone is expanded.

V gene	clone size	D gene	J gene	CDR3 protein	CDR3 DNA
TRBV18	.	TRBD2	TRBJ2-2	CASSPPGLALNTGELFF	TGTGCCAGCTCACCCCCGGGACTAGCGTTGAACACCGGGGAGCTGTTTTTT
TRBV5-1	.	.	TRBJ2-1	CASSLMGRRNEQFF	TGCGCCAGCAGCTTGATGGGCAGAAGGAATGAGCAGTTCTTC
TRBV6-6	once	TRBD1	TRBJ2-7	CASTEQGQYEQYF	TGTGCCAGCACCGAACAGGGGCAGTACGAGCAGTACTTC
TRBV6-6	.	.	TRBJ1-2	CASGGNYGYTF	TGTGCCTCGGGTGGAAACTATGGCTACACCTTC
TRBV30	once	.	TRBJ1-2	CAWSLTYPVDYGYTF	TGTGCCTGGAGTCTTACATACCCCGTCGACTATGGCTACACCTTC
TRBV29-1	.	TRBD1	TRBJ2-7	CSVEGDRGREQYF	TGCAGCGTTGAAGGCGACAGGGGACGAGAGCAGTACTTC
TRBV9	.	.	TRBJ2-7	CASSEQVGRGEQYF	TGTGCCAGCAGCGAGCAGGTAGGACGGGGCGAGCAGTACTTC
TRBV7-8	.	.	TRBJ1-1	CASTESTGTEAFF	TGTGCCAGCACCGAATCGACGGGCACTGAAGCTTTCTTT
TRBV7-9	.	.	TRBJ1-4	CASSTRATNEKLFF	TGTGCCAGCAGCACCAGGGCAACTAATGAAAAACTGTTTTTT
TRBV6-5	.	TRBD2	TRBJ2-3	CAGRPGLAGTYEYF	TGTGCCGGAAGACCCGGACTAGCGGGGACATATGAGTATTTT
TRBV27	.	TRBD1	TRBJ2-7	CASSLLTGGAYEQYF	TGTGCCAGCAGTTTATTGACAGGGGGGGCCTACGAGCAGTACTTC
TRBV6-5	.	TRBD1	TRBJ1-2	CATGGTGAYGYTF	TGTGCCACAGGCGGGACAGGGGCTTATGGCTACACCTTC
TRBV3-1/TRBV3-2	.	.	TRBJ1-3	CASSQEASSGNTIYF	TGTGCCAGCAGCCAAGAGGCCAGCTCTGGAAACACCATATATTTT
TRBV4-1	.	.	TRBJ2-7	CASRRDTAYEQYF	TGCGCCAGCCGCCGGGACACCGCCTACGAGCAGTACTTC
TRBV3-1/TRBV3-2	.	.	TRBJ1-2	CASSPWGEGYTF	TGTGCCAGCAGCCCCTGGGGGGAGGGCTACACCTTC
TRBV5-1	.	TRBD2	TRBJ2-7	CASSSVPSGGFSYEQYF	TGCGCCAGCAGCTCCGTCCCTAGCGGGGGCTTCTCCTACGAGCAGTACTTC
TRBV5-1	.	.	TRBJ1-1	CASSWGGGGTEAFF	TGCGCCAGCAGCTGGGGAGGGGGTGGCACTGAAGCTTTCTTT
TRBV30	.	.	TRBJ2-1	CAWSLQGYNEQFF	TGTGCCTGGAGTCTCCAGGGCTACAATGAGCAGTTCTTC
TRBV7-9	.	TRBD1	TRBJ1-6	CASSRDRGDSPLHF	TGTGCCAGCAGCCGGGACAGGGGCGATTCACCCCTCCACTTT
TRBV3-1/TRBV3-2	.	TRBD1	TRBJ1-6	CASSYRQGDSPLHF	TGTGCCAGCAGCTATCGACAGGGCGATTCACCCCTCCACTTT
TRBV29-1	few	.	TRBJ1-3	CSVESGEGGNTIYF	TGCAGCGTTGAATCAGGGGAGGGTGGAAACACCATATATTTT
TRBV19	.	.	TRBJ1-4	CASLGGAAEKLFF	TGTGCCAGTTTGGGGGGGGCAGCGGAAAAACTGTTTTTT
TRBV3-1/TRBV3-2	.	.	TRBJ2-2	CASSQEGAGELFF	TGTGCCAGCAGCCAAGAAGGGGCGGGGGAGCTGTTTTTT